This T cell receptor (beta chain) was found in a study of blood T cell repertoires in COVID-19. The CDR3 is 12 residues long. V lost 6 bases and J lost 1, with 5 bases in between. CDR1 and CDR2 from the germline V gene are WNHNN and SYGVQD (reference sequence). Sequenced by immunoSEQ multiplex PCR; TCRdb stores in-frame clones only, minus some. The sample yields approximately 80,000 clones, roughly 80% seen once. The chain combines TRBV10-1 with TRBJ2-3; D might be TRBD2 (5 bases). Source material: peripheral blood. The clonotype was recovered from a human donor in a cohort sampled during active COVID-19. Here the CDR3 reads CASSGGTDTQYF. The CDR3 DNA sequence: TGCGCCAGCAGCGGGGGCACAGATACGCAGTATTTT.